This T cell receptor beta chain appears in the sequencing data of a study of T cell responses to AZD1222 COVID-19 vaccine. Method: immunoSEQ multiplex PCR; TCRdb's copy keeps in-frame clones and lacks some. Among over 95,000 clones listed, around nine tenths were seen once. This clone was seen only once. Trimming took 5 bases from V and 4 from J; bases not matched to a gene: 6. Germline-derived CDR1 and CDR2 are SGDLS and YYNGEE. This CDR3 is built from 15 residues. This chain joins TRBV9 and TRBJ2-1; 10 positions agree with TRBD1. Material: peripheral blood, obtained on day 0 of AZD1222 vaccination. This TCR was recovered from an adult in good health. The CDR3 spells CASSRTGGVYNEQFF. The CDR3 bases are TGTGCCAGCAGTCGGACAGGGGGAGTTTACAATGAGCAGTTCTTC.